Shown below are 7 T cell receptor beta chains from a single sample sequenced in a study of shared T cell receptors in the human thymus. Clones were sequenced by immunoSEQ multiplex PCR, and TCRdb holds only the in-frame ones, with some missing. The sample has hundreds of thousands of clones; over 75% are singletons. These data were also filed under a second study, of human thymus T cells.

Material for sequencing was thymocytes. The receptors were sampled from a boy under two years old with a congenital heart defect.

The chain employs TRBV4-1 and TRBJ1-6; 10 bases are shared with TRBD1. V dropped 9 bases and J dropped 0; count of bases not matched to a gene: 5. The CDR3 extends over 16 amino acids. The V gene's germline CDR1 is MGHRA and CDR2 YSYEKL. The CDR3 coding sequence is TGCGCCAGTGGACAGGGGGTCAACTCCTATAATTCACCCCTCCACTTT. This codes for CASGQGVNSYNSPLHF.

V and J are TRBV5-1 and TRBJ1-6, with D unclear. Germline CDR1 is SGHRS and CDR2 is YFSETQ. Trimming cost V 0 bases and J 2 bases, with 6 bases left between them. The CDR3 has 15 amino acids. As DNA, the CDR3 is TGCGCCAGCAGCTTGGCCAGGACCTATAATTCACCCCTCCACTTT. Residues: CASSLARTYNSPLHF.

In this sample, this clone turned up a few times. The chain recombines TRBV28 with TRBJ1-6; TRBD1 matches 8 bases. Germline V gives CDR1 MDHEN, CDR2 SYDVKM. V was pared by 7 bases and J by 9 bases, with 5 bases of the junction left unmatched. The CDR3 spans 13 residues. The CDR3 sequence is CASNGQGCSPLHF. CDR3 nucleotide sequence: TGTGCCAGCAACGGACAGGGTTGTTCACCCCTCCACTTT. Combining the CDR3 with reference TRBV28 and TRBJ1-6 gives the whole variable domain DVKVTQSSRYLVKRTGEKVFLECVQDMDHENMFWYRQDPGLGLRLIYFSYDVKMKEKGDIPEGYSVSREKKERFSLILESASTNQTSMYLCASNGQGCSPLHFGNGTRLTVT.

This clone showed up just once. V and J are TRBV5-1 and TRBJ2-3; D uncertain. Germline V CDR1 and CDR2: SGHRS, YFSETQ. The CDR3 is made up of 12 amino acids. V was cut by 0 bases and J by 3 bases, with 2 bases left in between. The CDR3 loop is CASSLATDTQYF. The DNA for the CDR3 is TGCGCCAGCAGCTTGGCTACAGATACGCAGTATTTT.

The chain employs TRBV28 and TRBJ1-4; the D gene is possibly TRBD1 (6 bases). This CDR3 has 14 amino acids. Germline CDR1 is MDHEN and CDR2 is SYDVKM. The V end lost 6 bases, the J end lost 8 bases, and 16 bases lay between the germline ends. CDR3 amino acids: CASRTQGVDEKLFF. DNA for the CDR3: TGTGCCAGCAGGACACAGGGAGTAGACGAAAAACTGTTTTTT. Drawing the rest from reference TRBV28 and TRBJ1-4, the complete variable domain is DVKVTQSSRYLVKRTGEKVFLECVQDMDHENMFWYRQDPGLGLRLIYFSYDVKMKEKGDIPEGYSVSREKKERFSLILESASTNQTSMYLCASRTQGVDEKLFFGSGTQLSVL.

This chain connects TRBV6-5 to TRBJ2-7, with 9 bases matching TRBD1. This CDR3 contains 14 residues. J was trimmed by 5 bases and V by 2 bases; bases with no gene match: 4. Germline loops: CDR1 MNHEY, CDR2 SVGAGI. CDR3 sequence reads: CASSYIQGAHEQYF. As DNA, the CDR3 is TGTGCCAGCAGTTACATACAGGGGGCTCACGAGCAGTACTTC.

The chain uses TRBV5-1 and TRBJ2-5; 8 positions agree with TRBD1. The J segment lost 4 bases and the V segment lost 7 bases, leaving 9 bases of the junction unmatched. The CDR3 is 14 amino acids. Germline assignment: CDR1 SGHRS and CDR2 YFSETQ. DNA of the CDR3: TGCGCCAGCCAACCACCGACAGGGGCAGAGACCCAGTACTTC. Translating it yields CASQPPTGAETQYF.